This T cell receptor beta chain was observed in a study of T cell repertoires in cytomegalovirus infection (dated by TCRdb to between 2018 and 2021). For the study in its entirety: Recently identified HLA-C-restricted CMV epitopes, whose presentation resists viral immunomodulation, were targeted by peptide stimulations together with well-studied HLA-B-restricted epitopes. Donor HLA type was relevant to the analysis, because carriage of CMV infection together with the matching HLA type was indicated by public TCR beta signatures. The study at large found these results: Carriers of CMV infection plus the relevant HLA type were discriminated by the cumulative frequency of public TCR beta family members in the study cohort and in an independent approximately 360-donor cohort. The ex vivo response was dominated by HLA-C-restricted CMV-specific TCR beta clonotypes, which also provided the single most frequent clonotype in two of eight donors.

Concerning this clonotype: Its antigen remains unidentified. No base qualities exist here, and no much larger clone lies one base off it.

The sample's treatment or condition, from its label and the paper: in vitro stimulation with specific CMV peptide epitopes to enrich CMV-specific T cells. From the cysteine through the phenylalanine, the CDR3 covers 16 amino acids. Only CDR3 DNA is held: 48 bases, read in frame from base 1. V is trimmed back by 6 bases and J by 2 bases, and the junction contains 9 bases that no gene match accounts for. As encoded in the germline V gene (reference sequence), CDR1 is MNHNY while CDR2 is SVGAGI. Sequenced on an Illumina HiSeq 1500. TCRdb ran its own pipeline on the public reads, namely fastp trimming at Q25 and MiXCR clone calling, and kept in-frame beta chains. Every CDR3 protein is listed once, alongside the most common genes and DNA of its rows. The sample records around 570,000 distinct CDR3 sequences, 40% of which are singletons. Together, the top ten hold about half of the sample.

This specimen was cultured PBMCs, taken from culture after CMV antigen stimulation. In this chain, TRBV6-6 is recombined with TRBJ2-7; the junction holds 11 bases that match TRBD1. The sequence was obtained from a human donor in good health (CMV status not recorded). Some clones in this sample may be carry-over from other donors' samples. The sequence in DNA is TGTGCCAGCAGACCCGTCGGGACAGGGGGGGCCTACGAGCAGTACTTC. Its protein is CASRPVGTGGAYEQYF.